This TCR beta chain originates from a study of metastatic and nonmetastatic thyroid tumors. Study in general: Repertoire data that came from the blood and tumor or nodule tissue of malignant and benign thyroid patients were compared.

Study results and limitations: Relative to benign nodules, malignant thyroid tumors were reportedly characterized by significantly elevated TCR beta diversity in blood and tumor.

No patient received treatment before thyroid surgery. Between the trimmed V and J ends, which lost 2 bases and 9 bases, there was a span of 20 bases. CDR3 length equals 15 residues. CDR1 is SGHTA and CDR2 is FQGNSA in the germline V gene. Via MiXCR, TCRdb re-called the PCR reads. The sample yields 20,000 to 30,000 clones, roughly 25% seen once. As for this clone: Its target is not known. The conserved phenylalanine or tryptophan is not found at the CDR3 terminus, so this likely reflects a read error.

The rearrangement links TRBV7-2 to TRBJ2-7; D is perhaps TRBD1 (5 bases). Specimen: tumor tissue. The sequence was obtained from a male donor with papillary thyroid cancer or a benign thyroid nodule (not recorded which). Some clones in this sample may be carry-over from other donors' samples. CDR3 coding DNA: TGTGCCAGCAGCTTATATCAAGGACATATCTATGGGCAGTACTCC. Translating gives CASSLYQGHIYGQYS.